This note documents a single T cell receptor (beta chain) sequence. This clone's antigen is unknown. Base qualities are not recorded, but no much larger clone differs from it by a single base. Spanning cysteine to phenylalanine, the CDR3 consists of 14 amino acids. The only DNA kept is the CDR3, 42 bases in frame from the first base. V is reduced by 8 bases and J by 7 bases, leaving a spacing of 20 bases between them. Based on the germline V gene, the CDR1 and CDR2 sequences are MNHEY and SVGAGI. The immunoSEQ assay at survey resolution was used to sequence TCRbeta rearrangements from genomic DNA. The authors' analysis ran thus. A lowest detectable productive clonotype frequency of 2.59 x 10-5 was observed in the TCR sequencing data. Analyses included only productive TCRbeta rearrangements, meaning complete and in-frame sequences. Simpson clonality, calculated in the immunoSEQ Analyzer version 3.0, was used as the measure of sample clonality. Clones were categorized by frequency as very rare, small, medium, large (1-20%) or hyperexpanded (>20%). Generation probabilities were estimated with OLGA 1.2.3, V-gene circos plots were made with VDJtools, specificities were searched in VDJdb, and CDR3 motifs were identified with GLIPH. Entries here come from immuneACCESS through TCRdb and include only in-frame sequences with V and J called. Some clones fail to appear in such tables; in the studies checked, an unresolved V gene covers under half of the shortfall, and the cause of the remainder is unknown. From that table come the V and J calls and clone size; the DNA was used to work out D and trimming. The sample table shows roughly 40,000 clones, and around 85% are seen once. The ten largest clones take up approximately 0.3% of the sample.

The healthy control group was made up of around 37 blood donors, and the Finnish Red Cross blood service supplied their buffy coats. All TCR-sequenced material derived from peripheral blood: patient blood samples and healthy donor buffy coats. Ficoll-Hypaque gradient centrifugation was used to isolate peripheral blood mononuclear cells. CD4+ cells were purified magnetically from the buffy coats of healthy controls. Genomic DNA was extracted using the Gentra Puregene Cell and Tissue kit, and a Qubit 2.0 fluorometer was used to quantify it. The sample belongs to a study of STAT5B mutations in CD4+ large granular lymphocyte leukemia (dated by TCRdb to the early 2020s). About the study as a whole: Among healthy controls, the CDR3 'QG' motif was associated with a particular HLA allele. Flow cytometry performed on FACSCanto II or FACSVerse showed that the purified fractions had more than 95% purity among lymphocytes. The study compared the TCRbeta repertoires of patients with CD4+ T-cell large granular lymphocyte leukemia against those of healthy blood donors. Results and caveats for the whole study, not just this receptor: The data were not HLA-matched, and the relatively small sample size could explain the higher clonality seen in CD4+ compared with CD8+ T-LGLL. Main leukemic clonotypes were private to each patient, although approximately 26% appeared at low frequency in other patients' non-leukemic repertoires. CD4-sorted patient repertoires appeared more clonal than healthy CD4+ repertoires, and this difference persisted after removing the putative leukemic clones. TRBV06-family usage was enriched among the top patient clones (8/27) compared with healthy controls (2/35).

Sequences were obtained from CD4+ T cells from blood buffy coats. The chain is made from TRBV6-5 and TRBJ1-2; perhaps TRBD1 is the D gene, with 6 bases matching. This sequence originates from a human donor in good health. The DNA sequence is TGTGCCAGCGCGCCAGGGGCGGTTGTAGGTGGCTACACCTTC. Protein translation: CASAPGAVVGGYTF.